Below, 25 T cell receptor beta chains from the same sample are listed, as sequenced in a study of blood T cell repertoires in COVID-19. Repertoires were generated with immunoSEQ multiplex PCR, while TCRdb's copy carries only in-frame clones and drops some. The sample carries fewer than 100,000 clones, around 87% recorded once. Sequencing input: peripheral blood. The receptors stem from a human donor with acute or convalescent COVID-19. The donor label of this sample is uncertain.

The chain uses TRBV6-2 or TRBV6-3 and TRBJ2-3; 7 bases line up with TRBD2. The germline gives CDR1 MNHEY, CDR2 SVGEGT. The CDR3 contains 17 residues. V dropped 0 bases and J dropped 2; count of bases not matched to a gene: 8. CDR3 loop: CASSYSAGEISTDTQYF. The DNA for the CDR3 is TGTGCCAGCAGTTACTCGGCGGGGGAGATTTCCACAGATACGCAGTATTTT.

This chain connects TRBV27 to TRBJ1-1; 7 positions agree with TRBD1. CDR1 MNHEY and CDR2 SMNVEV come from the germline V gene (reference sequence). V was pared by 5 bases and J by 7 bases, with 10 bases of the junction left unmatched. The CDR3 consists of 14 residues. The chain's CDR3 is CASSPGGSKVEAFF. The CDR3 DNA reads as TGTGCCAGCAGTCCAGGGGGTTCGAAGGTTGAAGCTTTCTTT.

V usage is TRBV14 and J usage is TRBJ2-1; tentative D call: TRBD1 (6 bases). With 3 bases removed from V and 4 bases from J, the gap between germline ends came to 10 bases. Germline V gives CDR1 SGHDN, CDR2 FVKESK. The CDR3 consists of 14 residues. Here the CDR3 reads CASSQTGKYNEQFF. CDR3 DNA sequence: TGTGCCAGCAGCCAGACAGGAAAATACAATGAGCAGTTCTTC.

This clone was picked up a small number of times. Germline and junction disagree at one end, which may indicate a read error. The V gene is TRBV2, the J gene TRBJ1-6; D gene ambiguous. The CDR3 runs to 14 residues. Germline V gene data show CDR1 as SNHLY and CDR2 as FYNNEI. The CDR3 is CASSQTQDNSPLHF. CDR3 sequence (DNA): TGTGCCAGCAGCCAAACCCAGGATAACTCACCCCTCCACTTT.

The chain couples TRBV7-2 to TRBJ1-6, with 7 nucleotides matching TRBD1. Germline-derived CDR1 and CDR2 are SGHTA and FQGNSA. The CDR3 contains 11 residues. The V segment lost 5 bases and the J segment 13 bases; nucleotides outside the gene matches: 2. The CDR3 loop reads CASSPGGPLHF. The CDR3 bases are TGTGCCAGCAGCCCAGGGGGGCCCCTCCACTTT. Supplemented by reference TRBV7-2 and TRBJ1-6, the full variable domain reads GAGVSQSPSNKVTEKGKDVELRCDPISGHTALYWYRQSLGQGLEFLIYFQGNSAPDKSGLPSDRFSAERTGGSVSTLTIQRTQQEDSAVYLCASSPGGPLHFGNGTRLTVT.

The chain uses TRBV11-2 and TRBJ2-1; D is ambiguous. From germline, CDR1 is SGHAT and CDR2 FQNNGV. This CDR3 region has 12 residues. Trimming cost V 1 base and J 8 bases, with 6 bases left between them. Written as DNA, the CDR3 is TGTGCCAGCAGCTTAGCCCTCCATGAGCAGTTCTTC. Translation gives CASSLALHEQFF.

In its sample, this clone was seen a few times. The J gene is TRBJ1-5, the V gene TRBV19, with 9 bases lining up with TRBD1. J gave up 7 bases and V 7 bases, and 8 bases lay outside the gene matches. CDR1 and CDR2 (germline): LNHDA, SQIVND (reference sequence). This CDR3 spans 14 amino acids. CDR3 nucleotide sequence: TGTGCCAGTAAATGGACAGGGGTGACGCAGCCCCAGCATTTT. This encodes CASKWTGVTQPQHF.

CDR3 residues: CASSLSRTHDTGELFF. CDR3 sequence (DNA): TGTGCCAGCTCACTTTCAAGGACACATGACACCGGGGAGCTGTTTTTT. The chain uses TRBV18 and TRBJ2-2; a weak D match, TRBD1 (5 bases). This CDR3 is built from 16 residues. Germline V gene data show CDR1 as KGHSH and CDR2 as LQKENI. The V gene lost 4 bases and the J gene lost 3 bases, with 15 bases spanning the gap.

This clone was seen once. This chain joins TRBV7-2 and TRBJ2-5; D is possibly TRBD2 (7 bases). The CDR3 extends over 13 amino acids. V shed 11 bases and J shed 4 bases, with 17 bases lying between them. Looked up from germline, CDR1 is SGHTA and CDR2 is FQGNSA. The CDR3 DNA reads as TGTGCCGCGGGGAGGGGGATGACAGAGACCCAGTACTTC. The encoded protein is CAAGRGMTETQYF.

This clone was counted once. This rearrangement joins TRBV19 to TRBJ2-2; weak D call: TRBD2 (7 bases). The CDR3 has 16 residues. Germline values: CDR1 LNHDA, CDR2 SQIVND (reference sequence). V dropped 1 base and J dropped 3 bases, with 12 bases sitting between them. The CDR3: CASSIVGGADTGELFF. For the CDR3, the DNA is TGTGCCAGTAGTATAGTTGGGGGGGCGGACACCGGGGAGCTGTTTTTT. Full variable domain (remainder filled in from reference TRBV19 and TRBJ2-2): DGGITQSPKYLFRKEGQNVTLSCEQNLNHDAMYWYRQDPGQGLRLIYYSQIVNDFQKGDIAEGYSVSREKKESFPLTVTSAQKNPTAFYLCASSIVGGADTGELFFGEGSRLTVL.

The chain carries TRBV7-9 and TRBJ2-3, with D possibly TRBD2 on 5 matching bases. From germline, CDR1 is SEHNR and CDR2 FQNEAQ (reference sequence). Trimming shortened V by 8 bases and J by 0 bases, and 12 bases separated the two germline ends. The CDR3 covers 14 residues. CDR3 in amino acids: CASRVRGSTDTQYF. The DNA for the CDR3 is TGTGCCAGCCGTGTCCGGGGTAGCACAGATACGCAGTATTTT.

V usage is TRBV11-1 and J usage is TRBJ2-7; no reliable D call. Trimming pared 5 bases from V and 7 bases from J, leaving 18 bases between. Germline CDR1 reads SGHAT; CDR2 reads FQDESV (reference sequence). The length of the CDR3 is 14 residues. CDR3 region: CASSGSGARREQYF. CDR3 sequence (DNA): TGTGCCAGCAGCGGGTCCGGAGCCCGCCGAGAGCAGTACTTC.

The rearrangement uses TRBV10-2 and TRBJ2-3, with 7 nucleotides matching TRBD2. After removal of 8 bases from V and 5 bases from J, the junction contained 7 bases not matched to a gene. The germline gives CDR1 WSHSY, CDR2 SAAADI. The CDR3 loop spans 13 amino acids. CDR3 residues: CASQGGGLDTQYF. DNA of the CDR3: TGCGCCAGCCAAGGCGGGGGTTTAGATACGCAGTATTTT.

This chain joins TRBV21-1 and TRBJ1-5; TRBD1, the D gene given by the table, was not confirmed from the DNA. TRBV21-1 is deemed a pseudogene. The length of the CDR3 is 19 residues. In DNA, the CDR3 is TGTGCCAGCAGCAATGGGACAAGGGGGACCCCATATAGCAATCAGCCCCAGCATTTT. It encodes CASSNGTRGTPYSNQPQHF.

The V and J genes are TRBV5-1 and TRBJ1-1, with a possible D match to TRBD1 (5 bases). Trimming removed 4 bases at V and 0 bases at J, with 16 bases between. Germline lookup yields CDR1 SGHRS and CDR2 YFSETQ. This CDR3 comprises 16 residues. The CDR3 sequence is CASSPRGDFMNTEAFF. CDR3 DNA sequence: TGCGCCAGCAGCCCCCGAGGGGACTTCATGAACACTGAAGCTTTCTTT.

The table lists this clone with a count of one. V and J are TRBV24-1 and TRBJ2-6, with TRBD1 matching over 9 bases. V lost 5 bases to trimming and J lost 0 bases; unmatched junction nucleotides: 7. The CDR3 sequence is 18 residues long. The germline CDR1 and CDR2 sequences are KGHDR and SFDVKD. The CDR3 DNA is TGTGCCACCAGTGCCGGAGGGACAGGGAGCTCTGGGGCCAACGTCCTGACTTTC. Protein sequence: CATSAGGTGSSGANVLTF.

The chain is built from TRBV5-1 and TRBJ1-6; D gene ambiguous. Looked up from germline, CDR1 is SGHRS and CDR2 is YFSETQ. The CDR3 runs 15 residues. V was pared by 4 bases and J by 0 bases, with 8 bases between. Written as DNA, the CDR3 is TGCGCCAGCAGCCGAGAGAGCTCCTATAATTCACCCCTCCACTTT. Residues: CASSRESSYNSPLHF. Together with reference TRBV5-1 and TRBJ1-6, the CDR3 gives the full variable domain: KAGVTQTPRYLIKTRGQQVTLSCSPISGHRSVSWYQQTPGQGLQFLFEYFSETQRNKGNFPGRFSGRQFSNSRSEMNVSTLELGDSALYLCASSRESSYNSPLHFGNGTRLTVT.

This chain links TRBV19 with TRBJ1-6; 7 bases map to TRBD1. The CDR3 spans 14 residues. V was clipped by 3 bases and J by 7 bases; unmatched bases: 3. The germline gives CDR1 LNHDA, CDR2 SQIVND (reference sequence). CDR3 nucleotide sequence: TGTGCCAGTAGTATCGCAGGGGGGAATTCACCCCTCCACTTT. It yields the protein CASSIAGGNSPLHF. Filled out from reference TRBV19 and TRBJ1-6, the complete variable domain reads DGGITQSPKYLFRKEGQNVTLSCEQNLNHDAMYWYRQDPGQGLRLIYYSQIVNDFQKGDIAEGYSVSREKKESFPLTVTSAQKNPTAFYLCASSIAGGNSPLHFGNGTRLTVT.

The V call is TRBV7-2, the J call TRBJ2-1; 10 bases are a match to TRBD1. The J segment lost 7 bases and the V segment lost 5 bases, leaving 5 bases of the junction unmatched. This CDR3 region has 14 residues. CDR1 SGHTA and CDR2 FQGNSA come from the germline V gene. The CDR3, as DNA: TGTGCCAGCAGCCCCGGGACAGGGGAAAATGAGCAGTTCTTC. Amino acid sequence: CASSPGTGENEQFF. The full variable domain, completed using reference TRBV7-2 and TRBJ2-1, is GAGVSQSPSNKVTEKGKDVELRCDPISGHTALYWYRQSLGQGLEFLIYFQGNSAPDKSGLPSDRFSAERTGGSVSTLTIQRTQQEDSAVYLCASSPGTGENEQFFGPGTRLTVL.

CDR3 DNA sequence: TGTGCCAGCAGCTTGAGTGGCAGGGCTGGAAACACCATATATTTT. Translation: CASSLSGRAGNTIYF. The chain couples TRBV5-4 to TRBJ1-3, with D maybe TRBD1 (5 bases). Trimming pared 1 base from V and 2 bases from J, leaving 10 bases between. Germline-derived CDR1 and CDR2 are SGHNT and YYREEE (reference sequence). The length of the CDR3 is 15 residues.

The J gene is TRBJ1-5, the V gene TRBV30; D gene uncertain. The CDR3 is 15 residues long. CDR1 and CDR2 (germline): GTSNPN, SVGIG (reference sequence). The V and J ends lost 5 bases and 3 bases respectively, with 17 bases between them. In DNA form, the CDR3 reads TGTGCCTGGCAGACCCCAGGACTTTCCAATCAGCCCCAGCATTTT. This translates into CAWQTPGLSNQPQHF.

The CDR3 here is CASSQRQGRSTGELFF. CDR3 sequence (DNA): TGTGCCAGCAGCCAACGACAGGGAAGGAGCACCGGGGAGCTGTTTTTT. This chain connects TRBV3-1 (or the pseudogene TRBV3-2) to TRBJ2-2; 7 bases fit TRBD1. The CDR3 length is 16 residues. Germline lookup yields CDR1 LGHDT and CDR2 YNNKEL (reference sequence). The trim removed 2 bases at V and 4 bases at J, leaving 7 bases unmatched.

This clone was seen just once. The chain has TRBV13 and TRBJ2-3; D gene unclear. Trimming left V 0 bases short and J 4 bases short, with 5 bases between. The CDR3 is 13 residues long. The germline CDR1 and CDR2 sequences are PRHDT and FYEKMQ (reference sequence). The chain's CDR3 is CASSLGASDTQYF. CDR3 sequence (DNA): TGTGCCAGCAGCTTAGGAGCTTCAGATACGCAGTATTTT.

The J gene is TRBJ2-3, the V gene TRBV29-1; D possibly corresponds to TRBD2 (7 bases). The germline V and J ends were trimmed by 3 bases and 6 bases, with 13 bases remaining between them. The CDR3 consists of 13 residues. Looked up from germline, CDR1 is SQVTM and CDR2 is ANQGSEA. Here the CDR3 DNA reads TGCAGCGTTGACGGGCGGGGGCCGGATACGCAGTATTTT. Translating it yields CSVDGRGPDTQYF.

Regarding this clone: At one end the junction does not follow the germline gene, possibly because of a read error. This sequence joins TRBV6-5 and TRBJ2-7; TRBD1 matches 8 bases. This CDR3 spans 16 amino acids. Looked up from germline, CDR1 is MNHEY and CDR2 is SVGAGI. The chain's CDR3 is CASRYSPGQASYEQYF. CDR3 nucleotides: TGTGCCAGCAGGTACTCCCCGGGACAGGCCTCCTACGAGCAGTACTTC.